A selection of T cell receptor beta chains follows, all from one sample in a study of CD8+CD57+ T cells in acquired aplastic anemia. TCRdb reprocessed the reads via MiXCR and lists one record per CDR3 protein. The top ten clones hold about 1.7% of a sample with 190,000 or so distinct CDR3 sequences, less than 60% of them seen once. Input material: sorted CD4+, CD8+, or CD8+CD57+ T cells (not recorded which) from PBMCs. The receptors were gathered from a human donor with aplastic anemia. Each CDR3 is given with its conserved first and last residue. The order of the fields is J gene, V gene, clone size, D gene, CDR3 protein, CDR3 DNA. The D gene is left open where the match is weak. Clone size, where shown, is once, few, many, or a class for clones that have expanded.

TRBJ1-1 | TRBV7-2 | many | . | CASSQGARNTEAFF | TGTGCCAGCAGCCAAGGGGCCAGGAACACTGAAGCTTTCTTT
TRBJ2-3 | TRBV7-6 | many | . | CASSLPGGRTDTQYF | TGTGCCAGCAGCTTACCTGGCGGACGCACAGATACGCAGTATTTT
TRBJ2-7 | TRBV20-1 | . | TRBD2 | CSARAPPGLAGAGQYF | TGCAGTGCTAGAGCCCCCCCGGGACTAGCGGGAGCCGGGCAGTACTTC
TRBJ2-5 | TRBV9 | . | . | CASSAQYF | TGTGCCAGCAGCGCCCAGTACTTC
TRBJ2-3 | TRBV19 | . | TRBD2 | CASSISFGRGADTQYF | TGTGCCAGTAGTATCTCCTTTGGACGGGGGGCAGATACGCAGTATTTT
TRBJ2-5 | TRBV6-5 | many | . | CASSFGELETQYF | TGTGCCAGCAGTTTCGGGGAGCTGGAGACCCAGTACTTC
TRBJ1-2 | TRBV2 | . | . | CASSDSGNYGYTF | TGTGCCAGCAGTGACTCAGGGAACTATGGCTACACCTTC
TRBJ2-7 | TRBV15 | once | . | CATSSRDSYEQYF | TGTGCCACCAGCAGCCGGGATAGCTACGAGCAGTACTTC
TRBJ2-7 | TRBV9 | many | . | CASSVADAGSAYEQYF | TGTGCCAGCAGCGTAGCTGATGCCGGGAGTGCCTACGAGCAGTACTTC
TRBJ2-7 | TRBV7-6 | few | TRBD2 | CASSLAVQREPYEQYF | TGTGCCAGCAGCTTAGCGGTTCAGCGGGAGCCCTACGAGCAGTACTTC
TRBJ2-2 | TRBV10-2 | few | TRBD2 | CASRKGSLAGGAGELFF | TGCGCCAGCAGAAAGGGGAGTCTAGCGGGAGGAGCCGGGGAGCTGTTTTTT
TRBJ1-6 | TRBV7-2 | . | . | CASSTNNSPLHF | TGTGCCAGCAGCACGAATAATTCACCCCTCCACTTT
TRBJ2-7 | TRBV10-1 | few | . | CASSESTGGVPYEQYF | TGCGCCAGCAGTGAGTCTACAGGGGGGGTTCCCTACGAGCAGTACTTC
TRBJ1-2 | TRBV25-1 | . | TRBD1 | CAISSTGRGGYTF | TGTGCCATCAGCTCGACAGGGAGGGGTGGCTACACCTTC
TRBJ2-5 | TRBV28 | . | TRBD2 | CASTTQRGLAAQGETQYF | TGTGCCAGCACCACACAGAGGGGACTAGCGGCCCAGGGGGAGACCCAGTACTTC
TRBJ1-1 | TRBV28 | . | . | CASSFWFPTPTEAFF | TGTGCCAGCAGTTTTTGGTTCCCAACCCCCACTGAAGCTTTCTTT
TRBJ1-2 | TRBV25-1 | few | TRBD1 | CASSESGQYYGYTF | TGTGCCAGCAGTGAATCGGGACAGTACTATGGCTACACCTTC
TRBJ2-3 | TRBV7-2 | . | . | CASSTHRGGGTDTQYF | TGTGCCAGCAGCACCCATCGGGGCGGGGGCACAGATACGCAGTATTTT
TRBJ2-1 | TRBV20-1 | once | . | CSVQDRRSYNEQFF | TGCAGTGTTCAAGACCGGCGTTCCTACAATGAGCAGTTCTTC
TRBJ1-5 | TRBV15 | . | . | CATHPGQGSHQPQHF | TGTGCCACCCACCCGGGCCAGGGGTCCCATCAGCCCCAGCATTTT
TRBJ2-3 | TRBV5-5 | . | . | CASSLGSLATDTQYF | TGTGCCAGCAGCTTGGGGTCGCTAGCGACAGATACGCAGTATTTT
TRBJ1-1 | TRBV13 | many | . | CASSMWQIAAFF | TGTGCCAGCAGCATGTGGCAAATCGCGGCTTTCTTT
TRBJ1-2 | TRBV9 | many | . | CASSAGPSYGYTF | TGTGCCAGCAGCGCGGGACCTAGCTATGGCTACACCTTC
TRBJ1-2 | TRBV20-1 | many | TRBD1 | CSARDRSYGYTF | TGCAGTGCCCGGGACAGATCCTATGGCTACACCTTC
TRBJ2-2 | TRBV12-3/TRBV12-4 | many | . | CASSWGQGLGGELFF | TGTGCCAGCAGCTGGGGGCAGGGGCTGGGAGGGGAGCTGTTTTTT
TRBJ2-1 | TRBV6-1 | many | . | CASSGWRNNEQFF | TGTGCCAGCAGTGGTTGGCGGAACAATGAGCAGTTCTTC
TRBJ1-6 | TRBV6-4 | . | . | CASSRTGTLDNSPLHF | TGTGCCAGCAGTAGGACTGGGACACTGGATAATTCACCCCTCCACTTT
TRBJ1-1 | TRBV5-1 | many | . | CASSLTDSGTEAFF | TGCGCCAGCAGCTTGACGGACAGCGGCACTGAAGCTTTCTTT
TRBJ1-6 | TRBV14 | once | . | CASSQVWGGRSPLRF | TGTGCCAGCAGCCAAGTATGGGGCGGGCGTTCACCCCTCCGCTTT
TRBJ2-7 | TRBV29-1 | few | TRBD2 | CSVLGLAGFITHEQYF | TGCAGCGTTCTTGGACTAGCGGGATTTATCACCCACGAGCAGTACTTC
TRBJ1-2 | TRBV10-3 | . | . | CASRQDGFYGYTF | TGTGCCAGCAGGCAGGACGGTTTCTATGGCTACACCTTC
TRBJ2-3 | TRBV6-1 | many | . | CASRDPVTDTQYF | TGTGCCAGCAGAGACCCGGTCACAGATACGCAGTATTTT
TRBJ2-5 | TRBV7-9 | . | . | CASIYIRGLQETQYF | TGTGCCAGCATCTATATCCGGGGCCTACAAGAGACCCAGTACTTC
TRBJ1-2 | TRBV7-8 | . | TRBD1 | CASSKGDRAIGYTF | TGTGCCAGCAGCAAGGGGGACAGGGCAATAGGCTACACCTTC
TRBJ2-1 | TRBV5-8 | many | . | CASSLGYSSYNEQFF | TGTGCCAGCAGCTTGGGATACAGCTCCTACAATGAGCAGTTCTTC
TRBJ2-5 | TRBV3-1 | many | . | CASSQEGWLGETQYF | TGTGCCAGCAGCCAAGAAGGATGGCTAGGCGAGACCCAGTACTTC
TRBJ2-5 | TRBV29-1 | . | . | CSVASWGYQETQYF | TGCAGCGTTGCATCCTGGGGCTACCAAGAGACCCAGTACTTC
TRBJ2-1 | TRBV20-1 | . | . | CSAGGTTSSYNEQFF | TGCAGTGCTGGAGGGACAACGAGCTCCTACAATGAGCAGTTCTTC
TRBJ1-6 | TRBV19 | . | . | CASRGVALNSPLHF | TGTGCCTCACGGGGGGTGGCACTTAATTCACCCCTCCACTTT
TRBJ2-5 | TRBV29-1 | . | . | CSGASGETQYF | TGCAGCGGTGCTTCCGGGGAGACCCAGTACTTC
TRBJ2-7 | TRBV5-5 | few | . | CASSSNAGNEQYF | TGTGCCAGCAGCTCTAACGCGGGGAACGAGCAGTACTTC
TRBJ2-7 | TRBV9 | . | . | CASSPGGAWEQYF | TGTGCCAGCAGCCCAGGGGGGGCTTGGGAGCAGTACTTC
TRBJ2-2 | TRBV6-5 | many | . | CASSYYDRFGELFF | TGTGCCAGCAGTTACTACGACAGGTTCGGGGAGCTGTTTTTT
TRBJ2-3 | TRBV20-1 | many | TRBD2 | CSARDRRLAGADTQYF | TGCAGTGCTAGAGATCGGCGACTAGCGGGAGCCGATACGCAGTATTTT
TRBJ2-7 | TRBV25-1 | . | . | CASSRGRPTYEQYF | TGTGCCAGCAGTAGAGGGAGGCCTACCTACGAGCAGTACTTC
TRBJ1-6 | TRBV5-6 | . | . | CASSLARVGPLNSPLHF | TGTGCCAGCAGCTTGGCCAGGGTTGGGCCCTTGAATTCACCCCTCCACTTT
TRBJ2-1 | TRBV7-2 | many | TRBD2 | CASSVNAGGVFF | TGTGCCAGCAGCGTCAACGCGGGAGGCGTGTTCTTC
TRBJ1-5 | TRBV6-1 | . | TRBD1 | CASTLQGTGVQPQHF | TGTGCCAGCACTCTTCAGGGAACAGGGGTTCAGCCCCAGCATTTT
TRBJ2-3 | TRBV20-1 | many | . | CSASVSGTVDTQYF | TGCAGTGCTAGTGTTAGCGGGACAGTAGATACGCAGTATTTT
TRBJ2-3 | TRBV6-1 | many | . | CASSELGTDTQYF | TGTGCCAGCAGTGAACTGGGCACAGATACGCAGTATTTT
TRBJ2-1 | TRBV12-3/TRBV12-4 | . | . | CASTDRRTANEQFF | TGTGCCAGCACCGATCGGCGGACAGCTAATGAGCAGTTCTTC
TRBJ1-6 | TRBV20-1 | . | . | CSAREEGDWGSPLHF | TGCAGTGCTAGAGAGGAAGGGGACTGGGGATCACCCCTCCACTTT
TRBJ2-1 | TRBV25-1 | many | . | CASSESNRLNEQFF | TGTGCCAGCAGTGAATCCAACAGATTGAATGAGCAGTTCTTC
TRBJ2-2 | TRBV20-1 | . | TRBD1 | CSAYGQGRTGELFF | TGCAGTGCTTACGGACAGGGCCGCACCGGGGAGCTGTTTTTT